The entry that follows covers one T cell receptor (beta chain) sequence. No antigen is known for it. These data come from a study of response to subunit inactivated influenza vaccine. This CDR3 contains 14 residues. CDR1 MDHEN and CDR2 SYDVKM come from the germline V gene. Trimming removed 3 bases from V and 7 bases from J; junction bases left unmatched: 6. Each CDR3 protein is one row after TCRdb ran MiXCR on the RT-PCR reads. Among 650,000 to 800,000 distinct CDR3 sequences listed, roughly 13% were seen once. Findings and limits, study-wide: That few new T cells are recruited by each seasonal influenza vaccination was the authors' suggestion.

The sequence was collected from a man in his forties or fifties who received an inactivated influenza vaccine. The chain uses TRBV28 and TRBJ2-1, with TRBD1 matching over 7 bases. Specimen: PBMCs from blood, collected 14 to 15 days before vaccination. CDR3 amino acids: CASSFWTGLNEQFF. As DNA, the CDR3 is TGTGCCAGCAGTTTCTGGACAGGACTGAATGAGCAGTTCTTC.